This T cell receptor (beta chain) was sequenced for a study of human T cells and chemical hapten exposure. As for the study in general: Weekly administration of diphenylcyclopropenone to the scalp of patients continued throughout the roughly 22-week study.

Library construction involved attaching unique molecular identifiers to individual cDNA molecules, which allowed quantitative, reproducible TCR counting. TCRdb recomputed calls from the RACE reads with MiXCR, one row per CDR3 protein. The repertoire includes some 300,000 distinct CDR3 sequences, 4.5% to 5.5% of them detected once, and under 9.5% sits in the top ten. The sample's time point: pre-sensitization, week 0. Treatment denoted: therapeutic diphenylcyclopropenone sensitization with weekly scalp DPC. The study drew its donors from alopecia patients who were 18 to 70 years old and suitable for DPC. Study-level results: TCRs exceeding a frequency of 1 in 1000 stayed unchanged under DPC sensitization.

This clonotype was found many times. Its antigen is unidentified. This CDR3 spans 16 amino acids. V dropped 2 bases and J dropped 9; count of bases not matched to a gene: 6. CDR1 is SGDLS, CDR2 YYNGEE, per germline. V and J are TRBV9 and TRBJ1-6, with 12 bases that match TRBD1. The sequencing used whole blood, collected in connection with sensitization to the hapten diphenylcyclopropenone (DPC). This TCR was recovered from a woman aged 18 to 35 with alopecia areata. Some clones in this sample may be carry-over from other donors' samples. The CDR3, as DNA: TGTGCCAGCAGCGTCGCATCGGGACAGGGGGCTTCACCCCTCCACTTT. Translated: CASSVASGQGASPLHF.